Each of the 22 T cell receptor beta chains below was sequenced from the same sample in a study of T cell repertoires in cytomegalovirus infection. TCRdb itself ran the reads through MiXCR, one entry per CDR3 protein. Of about 150,000 distinct CDR3 sequences listed, roughly 15% are singletons. Sequenced sample: CD8+ T cells from PBMCs. Receptor source: a human donor in good health (CMV status not recorded). Some clones in this sample may be carry-over from other donors' samples.

This clonotype was seen more than once but under ten times. This chain connects TRBV7-6 to TRBJ2-1; 10 nucleotides align to TRBD2. CDR3 length: 14 residues. V shed 6 bases and J 7 bases; nucleotides not matched to a gene: 6. Germline V CDR1 and CDR2: SGHVS, FNYEAQ. CDR3 nucleotide sequence: TGTGCCAGCAGTCCGGGACTAGCGATGAATGAGCAGTTCTTC. Translated, it gives CASSPGLAMNEQFF.

A few counts support this clonotype. The CDR3 protein is CASSSQTGNTIYF. For the CDR3, the DNA is TGTGCCAGCAGCTCCCAAACTGGAAACACCATATATTTT. This chain links TRBV7-2 with TRBJ1-3; D remains ambiguous. The CDR3 is 13 amino acids. Germline V gene data show CDR1 as SGHTA and CDR2 as FQGNSA. The V and J ends lost 4 bases and 2 bases respectively, with 6 bases between them.

V and J are TRBV14 and TRBJ2-7; the D gene is possibly TRBD2 (5 bases). CDR1 SGHDN and CDR2 FVKESK come from the germline V gene. Trimming took off 4 bases at V and 9 bases at J, with 19 bases between the two ends. The CDR3 covers 14 residues. CDR3 protein: CASSPDFRGKGQYF. For the CDR3, the DNA is TGTGCCAGCAGCCCCGACTTCAGAGGGAAGGGGCAGTACTTC.

V gene TRBV7-9 combines with J gene TRBJ2-3; D call uncertain. V lost 4 bases and J 0 bases, leaving 14 bases between the germline ends. The V gene's germline CDR1 is SEHNR and CDR2 FQNEAQ (reference sequence). This CDR3 has 16 residues. The DNA for the CDR3 is TGTGCCAGCAGCTCCCCCAGTGGCCCTAGCACAGATACGCAGTATTTT. This sequence encodes CASSSPSGPSTDTQYF. The whole variable domain, remainder taken from reference TRBV7-9 and TRBJ2-3, is DTGVSQNPRHKITKRGQNVTFRCDPISEHNRLYWYRQTLGQGPEFLTYFQNEAQLEKSRLLSDRFSAERPKGSFSTLEIQRTEQGDSAMYLCASSSPSGPSTDTQYFGPGTRLTVL.

This clonotype was seen a few times. V is TRBV27 and J is TRBJ2-1, with 8 nucleotides matching TRBD2. From germline, CDR1 is MNHEY and CDR2 SMNVEV (reference sequence). Trimming removed 8 bases from V and 2 bases from J; junction bases left unmatched: 8. This CDR3 region has 15 residues. The CDR3 here is CASLSSGSPYNEQFF. The CDR3 nucleotides read TGTGCCAGCCTTTCGAGCGGGAGCCCCTACAATGAGCAGTTCTTC.

This clonotype has ten or more counts. The genes are TRBV7-2 and TRBJ2-3; 11 nucleotides agree with TRBD1. Germline lookup yields CDR1 SGHTA and CDR2 FQGNSA. V lost 5 bases, J lost 5 bases, and 9 bases stayed unmatched. The CDR3 extends over 16 amino acids. The CDR3 region is CASSKRTGGIEDTQYF. The CDR3 region has the DNA TGTGCCAGCAGCAAAAGGACAGGGGGCATTGAAGATACGCAGTATTTT.

J is TRBJ2-2 and V is TRBV7-8; D is uncertain. CDR3 length: 13 amino acids. Trimming shortened V by 5 bases and J by 4 bases, and 8 bases separated the two germline ends. Germline V lookup: CDR1 SGHVS, CDR2 FQNEAQ. This CDR3 is CASSLQGTGELFF. In DNA, the CDR3 is TGTGCCAGCAGCCTACAAGGCACCGGGGAGCTGTTTTTT.

The chain recombines TRBV12-3 or TRBV12-4 with TRBJ2-4; no clear D. The CDR3 covers 13 residues. Trimming took off 4 bases at V and 7 bases at J, with 11 bases between the two ends. CDR3 coding DNA: TGTGCCAGCAGTTCAGGCGATGTGAACATTCAGTACTTC. Its protein product is CASSSGDVNIQYF.

This clonotype appeared a few times. Mismatch with germline at one junction end may stem from a read error. The rearrangement joins TRBV28 to TRBJ2-2; 9 bases fit TRBD2. The CDR3 has 21 residues. From germline, CDR1 is MDHEN and CDR2 SYDVKM. The CDR3 nucleotides read TGTGCCAGCATCCCAGCGACAGGCAGGGGGGTAGCGGGAGATCACACCGAGGAGCTGTTTTTT. Amino acids: CASIPATGRGVAGDHTEELFF.

Concerning this clonotype: At one boundary the junction diverges from the germline segment, which might be a read error. The rearrangement uses TRBV7-9 and TRBJ2-5; D unresolved. The CDR3 runs 13 residues. CDR1 and CDR2 (germline): SEHNR, FQNEAQ (reference sequence). This CDR3 is CASSFNTGEAQYF. CDR3 bases: TGTGCCAGCAGCTTTAATACTGGAGAGGCCCAGTACTTC.

The chain joins TRBV6-2 or TRBV6-3 to TRBJ2-1; D unclear. V lost 3 bases to trimming and J lost 0 bases, with 9 bases between them. This CDR3 is built from 15 residues. Germline V gene lookup returns CDR1 MNHEY and CDR2 SVGEGT. The CDR3 sequence is CASSYYSSSYNEQFF. For the CDR3, the DNA is TGTGCCAGCAGTTATTATTCTAGCTCCTACAATGAGCAGTTCTTC.

This clonotype was recorded at least ten times. The chain carries TRBV7-8 and TRBJ2-5; D unresolved. The CDR3 is 14 amino acids. The V end lost 2 bases, the J end lost 2 bases, and 9 bases lay between the germline ends. CDR1 SGHVS and CDR2 FQNEAQ come from the germline V gene. CDR3 loop: CASSLLTHQETQYF. CDR3 nucleotides: TGTGCCAGCAGCTTATTGACACATCAAGAGACCCAGTACTTC.

This clonotype was observed a few times. The chain recombines TRBV6-2 or TRBV6-3 with TRBJ2-7, with D unclear. V was shortened by 0 bases and J by 6 bases, with 12 bases between the two germline ends. Germline V lookup: CDR1 MNHEY, CDR2 SVGEGT. The CDR3 extends over 14 amino acids. The CDR3 here is CASSYSQDLGEQYF. CDR3 nucleotides: TGTGCCAGCAGTTACTCCCAGGATCTCGGCGAGCAGTACTTC.

The rearrangement uses TRBV27 and TRBJ1-2; 9 bases line up with TRBD1. Germline V gene data show CDR1 as MNHEY and CDR2 as SMNVEV (reference sequence). The CDR3 extends over 12 amino acids. V was pared by 11 bases and J by 8 bases, with 9 bases of the junction left unmatched. For the CDR3, the DNA is TGTGCCTGCCTGGGACAGGGCGGGGGCTACACCTTC. The encoded protein is CACLGQGGGYTF.

This clonotype was seen only a few times. The CDR3 loop reads CASRGRGPFDEAFF. The CDR3, as DNA: TGTGCCAGCAGAGGCCGGGGTCCTTTTGACGAAGCTTTCTTT. This chain uses TRBV9 with TRBJ1-1; no reliable D call. The CDR3 contains 14 residues. CDR1 and CDR2 from the germline V gene are SGDLS and YYNGEE. With 5 bases removed from V and 8 bases from J, the gap between germline ends came to 19 bases.

V usage is TRBV11-2 and J usage is TRBJ2-3; D possibly uses TRBD1 or TRBD2 (5 bases each). The V and J ends lost 5 bases and 0 bases respectively, with 15 bases between them. The CDR3 has 16 amino acids. From germline, CDR1 is SGHAT and CDR2 FQNNGV. CDR3 coding DNA: TGTGCCAGCAGCCCCCTCCCGGGGCCTAGCACAGATACGCAGTATTTT. This codes for CASSPLPGPSTDTQYF.

This clonotype was counted only a few times. The chain links TRBV28 to TRBJ1-5; 8 nucleotides line up with TRBD1. CDR1 is MDHEN and CDR2 is SYDVKM in the germline V gene. Trimming cost V 5 bases and J 1 base; bases outside gene matches: 4. CDR3 length equals 15 residues. As DNA, the CDR3 is TGTGCCAGCAGTCAACAGGGGGGAAGCAATCAGCCCCAGCATTTT. Translated: CASSQQGGSNQPQHF.

This chain links TRBV20-1 with TRBJ2-4; 9 bases fit TRBD2. The ends lost 5 bases at V and 1 base at J; junction bases unmatched: 18. The germline V gene has CDR1 DFQATT and CDR2 SNEGSKA (reference sequence). CDR3 size: 19 residues. The CDR3 spells CSALILAGERTAAKNIQYF. CDR3 sequence (DNA): TGCAGTGCTCTGATCTTAGCGGGAGAACGGACGGCGGCCAAAAACATTCAGTACTTC.

This clonotype has a handful of counts. V and J are TRBV15 and TRBJ2-1; 10 bases align to TRBD2. V was pared by 6 bases and J by 6 bases, with 5 bases of the junction left unmatched. CDR1 is LNHNV, CDR2 YYDKDF, per germline (reference sequence). The CDR3 has 14 amino acids. The CDR3 DNA is TGTGCCACCAGTCTAGCGGGAGTCGGCAATGAGCAGTTCTTC. It yields the protein CATSLAGVGNEQFF.

This clonotype was seen a few times. The V gene is TRBV7-3, the J gene TRBJ2-2, with TRBD2 matching 8 bases. The CDR3 consists of 14 residues. With 6 bases clipped from V and 7 bases from J, the junction kept 7 bases outside the gene matches. Germline V gives CDR1 SGHTA, CDR2 FQGTGA. The CDR3: CASRDGGRFGELFF. The CDR3 nucleotides are TGTGCCAGCAGGGATGGCGGGAGGTTCGGGGAGCTGTTTTTT.

Only a few counts were recorded for this clonotype. The V gene is TRBV6-2 or TRBV6-3, the J gene TRBJ1-1; perhaps TRBD1 as D (5 bases). V lost 0 bases and J lost 4, with 9 bases in between. This CDR3 region has 14 residues. The germline V gene has CDR1 MNHEY and CDR2 SVGEGT. CDR3 amino acids: CASSYSQEFTEAFF. In DNA form, the CDR3 reads TGTGCCAGCAGTTACTCACAGGAGTTCACTGAAGCTTTCTTT.

The genes are TRBV7-6 and TRBJ2-7; weak D call: TRBD2 (6 bases). This CDR3 has 15 amino acids. CDR1 and CDR2 (germline): SGHVS, FNYEAQ. Trimming took off 5 bases at V and 6 bases at J, with 20 bases between the two ends. In DNA form, the CDR3 reads TGTGCCAGCAGCCCTGGGACGGGAGTTTTAATCGAGCAGTACTTC. As protein: CASSPGTGVLIEQYF.